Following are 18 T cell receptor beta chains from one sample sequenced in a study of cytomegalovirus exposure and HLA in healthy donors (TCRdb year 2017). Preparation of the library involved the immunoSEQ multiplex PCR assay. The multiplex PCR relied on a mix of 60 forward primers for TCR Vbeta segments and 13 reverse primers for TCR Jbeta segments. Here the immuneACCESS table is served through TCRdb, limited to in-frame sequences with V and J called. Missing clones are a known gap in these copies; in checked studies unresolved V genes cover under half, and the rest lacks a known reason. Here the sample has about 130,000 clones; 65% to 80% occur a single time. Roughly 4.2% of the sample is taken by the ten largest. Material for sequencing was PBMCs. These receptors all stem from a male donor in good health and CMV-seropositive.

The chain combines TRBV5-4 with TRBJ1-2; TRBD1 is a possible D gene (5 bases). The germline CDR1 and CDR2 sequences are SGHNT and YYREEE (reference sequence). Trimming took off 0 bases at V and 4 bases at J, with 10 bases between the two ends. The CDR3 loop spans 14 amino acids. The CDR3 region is CASSLADTSYGYTF. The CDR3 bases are TGTGCCAGCAGCTTGGCGGACACCTCCTATGGCTACACCTTC. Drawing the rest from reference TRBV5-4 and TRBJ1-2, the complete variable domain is ETGVTQSPTHLIKTRGQQVTLRCSSQSGHNTVSWYQQALGQGPQFIFQYYREEENGRGNFPPRFSGLQFPNYSSELNVNALELDDSALYLCASSLADTSYGYTFGSGTRLTVV.

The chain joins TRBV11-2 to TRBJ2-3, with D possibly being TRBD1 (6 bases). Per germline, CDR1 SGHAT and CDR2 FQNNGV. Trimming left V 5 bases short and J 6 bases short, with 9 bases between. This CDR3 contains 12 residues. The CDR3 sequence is CASSLQGDTQYF. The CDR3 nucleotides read TGTGCCAGCAGCCTACAGGGCGATACGCAGTATTTT.

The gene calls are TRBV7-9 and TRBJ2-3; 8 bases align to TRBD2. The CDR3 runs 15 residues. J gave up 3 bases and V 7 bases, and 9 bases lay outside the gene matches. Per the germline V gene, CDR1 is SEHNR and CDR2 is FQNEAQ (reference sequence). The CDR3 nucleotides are TGTGCCAGCACCCCCGGCCGGGGGGGTACAGATACGCAGTATTTT. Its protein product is CASTPGRGGTDTQYF.

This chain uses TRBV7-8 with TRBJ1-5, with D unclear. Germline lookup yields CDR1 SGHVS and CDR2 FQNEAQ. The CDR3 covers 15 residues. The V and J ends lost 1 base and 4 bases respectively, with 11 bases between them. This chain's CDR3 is CASSLGARENQPQHF. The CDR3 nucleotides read TGTGCCAGCAGCTTAGGGGCCAGAGAAAATCAGCCCCAGCATTTT.

Here the CDR3 reads CASRRDYRNSYEQYF. The CDR3 nucleotides read TGTGCCAGCAGACGGGACTACCGAAACTCCTACGAGCAGTACTTC. The chain recombines TRBV27 with TRBJ2-7; 7 bases are shared with TRBD2. Germline loops: CDR1 MNHEY, CDR2 SMNVEV (reference sequence). Losses at the gene ends were 6 bases for V and 0 bases for J; bases not matched to a gene: 8. This CDR3 spans 15 amino acids.

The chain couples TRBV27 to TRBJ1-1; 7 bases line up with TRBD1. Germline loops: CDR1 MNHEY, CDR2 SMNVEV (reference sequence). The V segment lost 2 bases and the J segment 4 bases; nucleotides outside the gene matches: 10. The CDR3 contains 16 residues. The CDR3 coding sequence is TGTGCCAGCAGTTTAGCCTCGACAGGGTTCGGCACTGAAGCTTTCTTT. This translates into CASSLASTGFGTEAFF.

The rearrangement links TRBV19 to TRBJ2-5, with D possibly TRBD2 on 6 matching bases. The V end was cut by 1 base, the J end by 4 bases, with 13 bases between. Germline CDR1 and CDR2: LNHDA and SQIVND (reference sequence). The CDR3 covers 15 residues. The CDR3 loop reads CASSIAFGGRETQYF. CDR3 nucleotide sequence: TGTGCCAGTAGTATAGCCTTTGGGGGGAGAGAGACCCAGTACTTC.

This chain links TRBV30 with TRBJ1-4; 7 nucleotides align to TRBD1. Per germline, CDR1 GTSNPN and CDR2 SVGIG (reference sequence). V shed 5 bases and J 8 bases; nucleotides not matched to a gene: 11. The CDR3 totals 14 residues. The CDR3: CAWQLGGPGEKLFF. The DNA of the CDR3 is TGTGCCTGGCAATTAGGGGGCCCTGGGGAAAAACTGTTTTTT.

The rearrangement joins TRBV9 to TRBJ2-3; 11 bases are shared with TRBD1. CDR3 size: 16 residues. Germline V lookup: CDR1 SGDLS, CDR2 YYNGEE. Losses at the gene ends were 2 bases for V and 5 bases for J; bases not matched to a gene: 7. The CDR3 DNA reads TGTGCCAGCAGCGTTGAACCGGGACAGGGGGTAGATACGCAGTATTTT. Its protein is CASSVEPGQGVDTQYF.

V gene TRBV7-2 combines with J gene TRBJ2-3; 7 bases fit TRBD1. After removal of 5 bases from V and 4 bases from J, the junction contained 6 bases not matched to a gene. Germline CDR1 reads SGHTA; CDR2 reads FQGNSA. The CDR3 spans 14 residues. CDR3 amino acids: CASSNDRVPDTQYF. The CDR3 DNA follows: TGTGCCAGCAGCAATGACAGGGTACCAGATACGCAGTATTTT.

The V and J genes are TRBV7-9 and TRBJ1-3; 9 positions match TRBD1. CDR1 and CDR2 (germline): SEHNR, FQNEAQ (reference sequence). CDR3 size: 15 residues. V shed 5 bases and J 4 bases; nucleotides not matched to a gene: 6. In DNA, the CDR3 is TGTGCCAGCAGCAATCGGGACAGGGAAGGAAACACCATATATTTT. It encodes CASSNRDREGNTIYF.

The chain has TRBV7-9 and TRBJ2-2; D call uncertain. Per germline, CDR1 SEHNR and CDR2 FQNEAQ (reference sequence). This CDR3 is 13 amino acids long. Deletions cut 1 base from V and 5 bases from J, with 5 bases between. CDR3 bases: TGTGCCAGCAGCTTAGATCTGACCGGGGAGCTGTTTTTT. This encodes CASSLDLTGELFF.

CDR3 residues: CASSLTGTNTDTQYF. The CDR3 region has the DNA TGTGCCAGCAGTCTCACAGGGACCAACACAGATACGCAGTATTTT. The chain links TRBV2 to TRBJ2-3, with D tentatively TRBD1 (6 bases). Trimming removed 5 bases from V and 2 bases from J, with 14 bases in between. The CDR3 has 15 residues. The germline V gene encodes CDR1 SNHLY and CDR2 FYNNEI.

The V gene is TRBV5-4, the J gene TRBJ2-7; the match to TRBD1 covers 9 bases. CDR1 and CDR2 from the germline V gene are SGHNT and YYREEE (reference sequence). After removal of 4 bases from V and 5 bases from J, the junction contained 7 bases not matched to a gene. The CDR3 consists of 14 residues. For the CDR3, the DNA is TGTGCCAGCAGCCACGGACAGGGGCGCAACGAGCAGTACTTC. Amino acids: CASSHGQGRNEQYF. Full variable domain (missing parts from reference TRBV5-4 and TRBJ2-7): ETGVTQSPTHLIKTRGQQVTLRCSSQSGHNTVSWYQQALGQGPQFIFQYYREEENGRGNFPPRFSGLQFPNYSSELNVNALELDDSALYLCASSHGQGRNEQYFGPGTRLTVT.

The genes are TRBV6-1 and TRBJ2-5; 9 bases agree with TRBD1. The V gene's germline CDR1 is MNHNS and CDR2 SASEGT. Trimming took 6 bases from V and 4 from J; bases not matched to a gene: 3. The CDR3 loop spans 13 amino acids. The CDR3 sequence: CASRGQGRETQYF. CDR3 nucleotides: TGTGCCAGCAGGGGACAGGGAAGAGAGACCCAGTACTTC.

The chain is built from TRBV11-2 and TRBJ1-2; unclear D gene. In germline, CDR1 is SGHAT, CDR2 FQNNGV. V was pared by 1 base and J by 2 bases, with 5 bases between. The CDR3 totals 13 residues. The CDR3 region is CASSLGPNYGYTF. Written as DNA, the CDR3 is TGTGCCAGCAGCTTAGGGCCGAACTATGGCTACACCTTC.

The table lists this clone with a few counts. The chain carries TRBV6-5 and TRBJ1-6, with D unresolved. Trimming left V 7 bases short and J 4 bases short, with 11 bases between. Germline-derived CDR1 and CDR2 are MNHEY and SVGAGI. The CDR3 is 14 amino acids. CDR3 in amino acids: CASTGVPYNSPLHF. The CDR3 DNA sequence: TGTGCCAGCACCGGGGTACCTTATAATTCACCCCTCCACTTT.

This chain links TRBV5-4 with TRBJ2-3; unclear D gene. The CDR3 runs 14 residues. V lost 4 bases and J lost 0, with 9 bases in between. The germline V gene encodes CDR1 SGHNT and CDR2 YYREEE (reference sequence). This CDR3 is CASSTVFSTDTQYF. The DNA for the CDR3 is TGTGCCAGCAGCACGGTATTCAGCACAGATACGCAGTATTTT.